This T cell receptor beta chain appears in the sequencing data of a study of identical twins. The study's findings and limits: Whereas memory repertoires showed no such difference, abundant cord blood beta clonotypes carried fewer insertions.

The CDR3 runs to 11 residues. V was clipped by 6 bases and J by 5 bases, with 7 bases between them. The germline CDR1 and CDR2 sequences are SEHNR and FQNEAQ (reference sequence). Every donor was a healthy Caucasian. Template switching added a universal primer site, and cDNA bore unique molecular identifiers. Via MiXCR, TCRdb re-called the 5' RACE reads, giving one row per CDR3 protein. The sample holds about 190,000 distinct CDR3 sequences, 15% to 20% seen once. About this clonotype itself: Its antigen remains unknown.

These data were also filed under a second study, of T cells expressing NK-cell markers. That work adds: CD3+CD56+NKG2C+, CD3+CD56+NKG2C- and CD3+CD56-NKG2C+ T cells, once sorted, supplied the TCR beta repertoires.

The receptor's source is a woman between 18 and 30 years old in good health. Sequencing used CD8+ T cells sorted from blood. This rearrangement joins TRBV7-9 to TRBJ2-5; D unresolved. DNA for the CDR3: TGTGCCAGCAGTACACTCGAGACCCAGTACTTC. This gives the protein CASSTLETQYF.